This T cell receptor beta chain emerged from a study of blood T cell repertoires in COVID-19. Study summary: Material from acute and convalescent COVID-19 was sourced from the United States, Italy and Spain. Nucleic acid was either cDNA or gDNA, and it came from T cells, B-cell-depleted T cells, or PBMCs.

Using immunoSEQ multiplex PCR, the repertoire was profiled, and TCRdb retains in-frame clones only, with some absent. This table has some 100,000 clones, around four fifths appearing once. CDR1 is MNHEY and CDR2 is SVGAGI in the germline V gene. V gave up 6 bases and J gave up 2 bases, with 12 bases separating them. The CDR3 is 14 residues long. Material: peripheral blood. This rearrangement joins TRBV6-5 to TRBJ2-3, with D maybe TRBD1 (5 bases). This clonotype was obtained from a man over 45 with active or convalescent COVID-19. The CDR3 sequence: CASRYTGFTDTQYF. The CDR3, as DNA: TGTGCCAGCAGGTACACAGGCTTCACAGATACGCAGTATTTT.